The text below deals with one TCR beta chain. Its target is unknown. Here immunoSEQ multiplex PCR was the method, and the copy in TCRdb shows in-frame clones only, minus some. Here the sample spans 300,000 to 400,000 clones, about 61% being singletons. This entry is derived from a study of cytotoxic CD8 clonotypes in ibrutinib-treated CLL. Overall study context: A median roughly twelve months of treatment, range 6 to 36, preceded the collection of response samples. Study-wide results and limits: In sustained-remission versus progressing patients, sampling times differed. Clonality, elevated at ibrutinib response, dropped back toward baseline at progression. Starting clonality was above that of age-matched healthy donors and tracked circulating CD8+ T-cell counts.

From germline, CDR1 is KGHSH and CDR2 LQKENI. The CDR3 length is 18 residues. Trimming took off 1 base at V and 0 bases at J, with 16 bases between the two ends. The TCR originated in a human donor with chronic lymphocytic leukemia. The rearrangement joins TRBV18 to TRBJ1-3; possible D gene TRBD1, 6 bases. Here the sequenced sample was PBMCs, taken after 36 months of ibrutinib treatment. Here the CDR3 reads CASSPRSEQGISGNTIYF. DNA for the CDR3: TGTGCCAGCTCACCACGGTCAGAACAGGGCATCTCTGGAAACACCATATATTTT.